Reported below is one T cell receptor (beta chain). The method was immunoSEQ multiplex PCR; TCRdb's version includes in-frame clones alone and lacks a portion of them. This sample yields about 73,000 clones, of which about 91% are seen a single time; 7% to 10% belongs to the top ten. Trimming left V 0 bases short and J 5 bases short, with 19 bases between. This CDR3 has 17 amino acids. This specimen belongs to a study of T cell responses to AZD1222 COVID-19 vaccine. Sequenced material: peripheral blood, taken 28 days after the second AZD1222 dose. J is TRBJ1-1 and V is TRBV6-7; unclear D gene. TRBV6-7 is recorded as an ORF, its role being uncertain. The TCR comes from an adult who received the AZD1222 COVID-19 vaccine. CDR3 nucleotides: TGTGCCAGCAGTTACTCGAAGTTCCCAGGTAAGTCGACTGAAGCTTTCTTT. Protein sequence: CASSYSKFPGKSTEAFF.